This is a list of T cell receptor beta chains from one sample in a study of blood T cells in healthy people across ages. TCRdb analysed the 5' RACE reads with MiXCR anew, one entry per CDR3 protein. The sample lists under 950,000 distinct CDR3 sequences, roughly 20% occurring once. Sequenced: blood. Source of these receptors: an older man in good health. Each CDR3 is given with its conserved first and last residue. Fields, in order: CDR3 DNA, CDR3 protein, V gene, clone size, D gene, J gene. D genes are given only for firm matches. A clone size is listed for some rows: how often the clone was seen (once, few, many), or a class if it is expanded.

cdr3_nt: TGTGCCAGCGGGGAACGGATTCCCCTCCACTTT; cdr3_aa: CASGERIPLHF; v_call: TRBV2; clone_size: many; d_call: .; j_call: TRBJ1-6
cdr3_nt: TGTGCCAGCAGTGATTTTGGGACAGGGGAGGCCGGGGAGCTGTTTTTT; cdr3_aa: CASSDFGTGEAGELFF; v_call: TRBV6-1; clone_size: few; d_call: TRBD1; j_call: TRBJ2-2
cdr3_nt: TGCAGCGTTGGGGGACAGGGGGAGCCCCAGCATTTT; cdr3_aa: CSVGGQGEPQHF; v_call: TRBV29-1; clone_size: few; d_call: TRBD1; j_call: TRBJ1-5
cdr3_nt: TGTGCCAGCAGCCAATGGGGCGGCGGACCCACAGATACGCAGTATTTT; cdr3_aa: CASSQWGGGPTDTQYF; v_call: TRBV3-1; clone_size: .; d_call: .; j_call: TRBJ2-3
cdr3_nt: TGTGCCAGCTCACATCAATCGAGGACAGGTTCGAGAACTAACTATGGCTACACCTTC; cdr3_aa: CASSHQSRTGSRTNYGYTF; v_call: TRBV18; clone_size: few; d_call: TRBD1; j_call: TRBJ1-2
cdr3_nt: TGCGCCAGCAGCTTGGGAGGGACAGGGAATCAGCCCCAGCATTTT; cdr3_aa: CASSLGGTGNQPQHF; v_call: TRBV5-1; clone_size: many; d_call: TRBD1; j_call: TRBJ1-5
cdr3_nt: TGTGCCAGCAGTTACTTGGGCAGCCCCACAGATACGCAGTATTTT; cdr3_aa: CASSYLGSPTDTQYF; v_call: TRBV6-6; clone_size: .; d_call: .; j_call: TRBJ2-3
cdr3_nt: TGTGCCAGCTCACCACCGGGAAACAGGGGGCGAGAGACCCAGTACTTC; cdr3_aa: CASSPPGNRGRETQYF; v_call: TRBV18; clone_size: .; d_call: TRBD1; j_call: TRBJ2-5
cdr3_nt: TGTGCCAGCTCACTGGGCCCAGGGCCAGGCTACACCTTC; cdr3_aa: CASSLGPGPGYTF; v_call: TRBV18; clone_size: few; d_call: .; j_call: TRBJ1-2
cdr3_nt: TGTGCCAGTAAAGGCAGGGCGAGCGGTCAGCCCCAGCATTTT; cdr3_aa: CASKGRASGQPQHF; v_call: TRBV19; clone_size: once; d_call: .; j_call: TRBJ1-5
cdr3_nt: TGTGCCAGCAGCCAAGAAAGGTCTAGACGCGGCTACACCTTC; cdr3_aa: CASSQERSRRGYTF; v_call: TRBV3-1; clone_size: few; d_call: .; j_call: TRBJ1-2
cdr3_nt: TGTGCCAGCAGCTTAGAACGGAGAATAATTTCTGGCTACACCTTC; cdr3_aa: CASSLERRIISGYTF; v_call: TRBV7-2; clone_size: .; d_call: .; j_call: TRBJ1-2
cdr3_nt: TGCGCCAGCAGCTCAGACAGCCAAGCCGCGCAGTACTTC; cdr3_aa: CASSSDSQAAQYF; v_call: TRBV5-1; clone_size: few; d_call: .; j_call: TRBJ2-7
cdr3_nt: TGTGCCAGCAGCTTACCAGGGGGCGGTTCACCCCTCCACTTT; cdr3_aa: CASSLPGGGSPLHF; v_call: TRBV7-8; clone_size: few; d_call: TRBD1; j_call: TRBJ1-6
cdr3_nt: TGCAGTGCTAGTCGAGCTAACTATGGCTACACCTTC; cdr3_aa: CSASRANYGYTF; v_call: TRBV20-1; clone_size: few; d_call: .; j_call: TRBJ1-2
cdr3_nt: TGTGCCAGCAGCTTAAGCGGGGGCTCGGTTGAAAAACTGTTTTTT; cdr3_aa: CASSLSGGSVEKLFF; v_call: TRBV7-8; clone_size: .; d_call: .; j_call: TRBJ1-4
cdr3_nt: TGCGCCAGCAGCTTGGCGGTCGGGCAGGACACAGATACGCAGTATTTT; cdr3_aa: CASSLAVGQDTDTQYF; v_call: TRBV5-1; clone_size: .; d_call: .; j_call: TRBJ2-3
cdr3_nt: TGTGCCAGCAGAAGGGGACAGGGGAACTATGGCTACACCTTC; cdr3_aa: CASRRGQGNYGYTF; v_call: TRBV6-5; clone_size: few; d_call: TRBD1; j_call: TRBJ1-2
cdr3_nt: TGTGCCAGCAGCCGTCGACAGGGGGCGATGACTGAAGCTTTCTTT; cdr3_aa: CASSRRQGAMTEAFF; v_call: TRBV12-3/TRBV12-4; clone_size: few; d_call: TRBD1; j_call: TRBJ1-1
cdr3_nt: TGCGCCAGCAGCTTCGGCTTAGCGGGAGGGGCAGATACGCAGTATTTT; cdr3_aa: CASSFGLAGGADTQYF; v_call: TRBV5-1; clone_size: .; d_call: TRBD2; j_call: TRBJ2-3
cdr3_nt: TGTGCCCGGAGTCCACGAGGGACAACGGGGGAGCTGTTTTTT; cdr3_aa: CARSPRGTTGELFF; v_call: TRBV30; clone_size: .; d_call: .; j_call: TRBJ2-2
cdr3_nt: TGCAGCGTTGAAGACAGTGGGGCAGAGACCCAGTACTTC; cdr3_aa: CSVEDSGAETQYF; v_call: TRBV29-1; clone_size: many; d_call: .; j_call: TRBJ2-5
cdr3_nt: TGTGCCAGCAGCCTCCAGGGCGGAGGGATAGTTGGCTTC; cdr3_aa: CASSLQGGGIVGF; v_call: TRBV12-3/TRBV12-4; clone_size: few; d_call: .; j_call: TRBJ2-5
cdr3_nt: TGTGCCAGCAGTTCCCCGGTGACTAATGAAAAACTGTTTTTT; cdr3_aa: CASSSPVTNEKLFF; v_call: TRBV12-3/TRBV12-4; clone_size: .; d_call: .; j_call: TRBJ1-4
cdr3_nt: TGCAGTGCTGACCCCCGGGCCAGGCCTGGCAACTATGGCTACACCTTC; cdr3_aa: CSADPRARPGNYGYTF; v_call: TRBV20-1; clone_size: many; d_call: .; j_call: TRBJ1-2
cdr3_nt: TGTGCCAGCACCCCTGGCCCCCAATGGCACGAGACCCAGTACTTC; cdr3_aa: CASTPGPQWHETQYF; v_call: TRBV27; clone_size: few; d_call: .; j_call: TRBJ2-5
cdr3_nt: TGTGCCAGCAGCTTCGAGATCCAGCGCATTCAGTACTTC; cdr3_aa: CASSFEIQRIQYF; v_call: TRBV7-2; clone_size: once; d_call: .; j_call: TRBJ2-4
cdr3_nt: TGCAGTGCTCTCGGGACTCAGGGGGTGGAGACCCAGTACTTC; cdr3_aa: CSALGTQGVETQYF; v_call: TRBV20-1; clone_size: many; d_call: .; j_call: TRBJ2-5
cdr3_nt: TGCAGTGCTACCTGGACAGCCCGTGAAAAACTGTTTTTT; cdr3_aa: CSATWTAREKLFF; v_call: TRBV20-1; clone_size: .; d_call: .; j_call: TRBJ1-4
cdr3_nt: TGTGCCAGCAGCATCCCTACAGGGGGCGCCGGGGGCTATGGCTACACCTTC; cdr3_aa: CASSIPTGGAGGYGYTF; v_call: TRBV11-2; clone_size: few; d_call: TRBD1; j_call: TRBJ1-2
cdr3_nt: TGTGCCTGGAGTGTATCAGACGGAAGTACAACTAATGAAAAACTGTTTTTT; cdr3_aa: CAWSVSDGSTTNEKLFF; v_call: TRBV30; clone_size: .; d_call: .; j_call: TRBJ1-4
cdr3_nt: TGCAGTGCTTTTCCCGAGTCCATACAGGGGTGGGCCCTTAACGAGCAGTACTTC; cdr3_aa: CSAFPESIQGWALNEQYF; v_call: TRBV20-1; clone_size: few; d_call: TRBD1; j_call: TRBJ2-7
cdr3_nt: TGTGCCAGCGGCTTAGTAGCGAGACCAGGACTCCCCTACGAGCAGTACTTC; cdr3_aa: CASGLVARPGLPYEQYF; v_call: TRBV13; clone_size: once; d_call: .; j_call: TRBJ2-7
cdr3_nt: TGTGCCAGCAGCCAAGATCAGGGATGGGCTTCCTATAATTCACCCCTCCACTTT; cdr3_aa: CASSQDQGWASYNSPLHF; v_call: TRBV4-2; clone_size: .; d_call: .; j_call: TRBJ1-6
cdr3_nt: TGCGCCAGCAGCGGGACAGGGTGGAAAGGGCCGGTCACAGATACGCAGTATTTT; cdr3_aa: CASSGTGWKGPVTDTQYF; v_call: TRBV5-1; clone_size: .; d_call: TRBD1; j_call: TRBJ2-3
cdr3_nt: TGCAGTGCTAACAGGGGCGACTTCGGTTCACCCCTCCACTTT; cdr3_aa: CSANRGDFGSPLHF; v_call: TRBV20-1; clone_size: .; d_call: TRBD1; j_call: TRBJ1-6
cdr3_nt: TGCGCCAGCAGCTTGGGGCGTGAAGATGGCTACACCTTC; cdr3_aa: CASSLGREDGYTF; v_call: TRBV5-1; clone_size: .; d_call: .; j_call: TRBJ1-2
cdr3_nt: TGTGCCAGCAGTTACCTGCGGGAGGCTCATACGCAGTATTTT; cdr3_aa: CASSYLREAHTQYF; v_call: TRBV6-2/TRBV6-3; clone_size: .; d_call: TRBD2; j_call: TRBJ2-3
cdr3_nt: TGTGCCAGCATCTACGACCTGAACACTGAAGCTTTCTTT; cdr3_aa: CASIYDLNTEAFF; v_call: TRBV7-9; clone_size: .; d_call: .; j_call: TRBJ1-1
cdr3_nt: TGTGCCAGCTCACCAATGCCGAGCAATCAGCCCCAGCATTTT; cdr3_aa: CASSPMPSNQPQHF; v_call: TRBV18; clone_size: .; d_call: .; j_call: TRBJ1-5